The 23 T cell receptor beta chains in this list originate from one sample, sequenced in a study of glioma-infiltrating T cells after dendritic cell vaccination. Method: immunoSEQ multiplex PCR; TCRdb's copy keeps in-frame clones and lacks some. The repertoire holds roughly 20,000 clones, with around 79% as singletons. The specimen comprised blood, sampled before dendritic cell vaccination. Source of these receptors: a human donor with glioblastoma.

This CDR3 is CASSLLGTGSNEQFF. The DNA of the CDR3 is TGTGCCAGCAGTTTATTGGGGACAGGGAGCAATGAGCAGTTCTTC. V gene TRBV27 combines with J gene TRBJ2-1; 9 bases map to TRBD1. V shed 1 base, J shed 6 bases, and the junction held 4 bases outside the gene matches. Germline lookup yields CDR1 MNHEY and CDR2 SMNVEV (reference sequence). The CDR3 is 15 amino acids.

This clone is a singleton in its sample. The chain has TRBV4-3 and TRBJ1-1; 8 nucleotides match TRBD1. V dropped 2 bases and J dropped 10; count of bases not matched to a gene: 9. Looked up from germline, CDR1 is LGHNA and CDR2 is YSLEER. The CDR3 runs to 14 residues. CDR3: CASSQLQGAGAAFF. DNA for the CDR3: TGCGCCAGCAGCCAACTTCAGGGGGCCGGGGCAGCTTTCTTT.

This sequence joins TRBV19 and TRBJ1-5; 8 bases line up with TRBD1. V trimming: 3 bases; J trimming: 4 bases; junction bases outside the gene matches: 5. CDR1 is LNHDA, CDR2 SQIVND, per germline (reference sequence). This CDR3 spans 15 amino acids. In DNA, the CDR3 is TGTGCCAGTAGTATCGGGGACAGGTATAATCAGCCCCAGCATTTT. Translating gives CASSIGDRYNQPQHF.

The chain uses TRBV29-1 and TRBJ2-5; 7 nucleotides align to TRBD1. The CDR3 contains 15 residues. Germline CDR1 SQVTM, CDR2 ANQGSEA. V shed 1 base, J shed 5 bases, and the junction held 10 bases outside the gene matches. CDR3 coding DNA: TGCAGCGTTGAAGTGGGTAGGGGGCCGCGGGAGACCCAGTACTTC. Its translation is CSVEVGRGPRETQYF.

V is TRBV7-3 and J is TRBJ2-1, with 15 bases fitting TRBD2. The CDR3 is made up of 19 amino acids. Germline trimming cut 1 base from V and 0 bases from J; bases unmatched to any gene: 4. Germline loops: CDR1 SGHTA, CDR2 FQGTGA. The CDR3 is CASSLIGTSGRSSYNEQFF. DNA for the CDR3: TGTGCCAGCAGCTTAATCGGGACTAGCGGGAGGAGCTCCTACAATGAGCAGTTCTTC.

V gene TRBV19 combines with J gene TRBJ1-5; 7 bases align to TRBD1. The CDR3 contains 15 residues. The trim removed 4 bases at V and 2 bases at J, leaving 5 bases unmatched. CDR1 and CDR2 from the germline V gene are LNHDA and SQIVND (reference sequence). The CDR3 spells CASSTTGYGNQPQHF. The CDR3 DNA follows: TGTGCCAGTAGTACGACAGGGTACGGCAATCAGCCCCAGCATTTT.

The chain is built from TRBV6-6 and TRBJ1-4; unclear D gene. The CDR3 is 12 residues long. V lost 0 bases to trimming and J lost 10 bases, with 6 bases between them. Germline assignment: CDR1 MNHNY and CDR2 SVGAGI (reference sequence). CDR3 region: CASSYSAGKLFF. The CDR3 region has the DNA TGTGCCAGCAGTTACTCGGCGGGAAAACTGTTTTTT.

V gene TRBV19 combines with J gene TRBJ2-6; D gene ambiguous. The CDR3 is made up of 16 amino acids. Germline V CDR1 and CDR2: LNHDA, SQIVND (reference sequence). Trimming took off 0 bases at V and 0 bases at J, with 6 bases between the two ends. In DNA form, the CDR3 reads TGTGCCAGTAGTATAGATAGCCACTCTGGGGCCAACGTCCTGACTTTC. It encodes CASSIDSHSGANVLTF.

The chain joins TRBV19 to TRBJ2-7, with 10 bases lining up with TRBD2. The CDR3 spans 16 residues. Germline V lookup: CDR1 LNHDA, CDR2 SQIVND (reference sequence). The V gene end was trimmed by 1 base and the J gene end by 4 bases; junction bases not matched to a gene: 7. CDR3 protein: CASSIALAGAGYEQYF. The CDR3 DNA reads TGTGCCAGTAGTATAGCCCTAGCGGGAGCTGGGTACGAGCAGTACTTC.

The chain joins TRBV11-2 to TRBJ2-7; 8 positions match TRBD2. This CDR3 contains 16 residues. Germline V lookup: CDR1 SGHAT, CDR2 FQNNGV. Trimming cost V 5 bases and J 7 bases; bases outside gene matches: 16. In DNA, the CDR3 is TGTGCCAGCAGCCCTTTCGGCCGACTAGCGACGGGGGAGCAGTACTTC. Translating it yields CASSPFGRLATGEQYF. Variable domain in full (rest from reference TRBV11-2 and TRBJ2-7): EAGVAQSPRYKIIEKRQSVAFWCNPISGHATLYWYQQILGQGPKLLIQFQNNGVVDDSQLPKDRFSAERLKGVDSTLKIQPAKLEDSAVYLCASSPFGRLATGEQYFGPGTRLTVT.

This chain joins TRBV29-1 and TRBJ2-7; no clear D. V was cut by 7 bases and J by 2 bases, with 12 bases left in between. Per the germline V gene, CDR1 is SQVTM and CDR2 is ANQGSEA. The CDR3 is made up of 12 amino acids. CDR3 bases: TGCAGCGGTCAGGTGTCCCCCTACGAGCAGTACTTC. It codes for CSGQVSPYEQYF.

This sequence joins TRBV15 and TRBJ2-3; 8 bases are a match to TRBD1. Per the germline V gene, CDR1 is LNHNV and CDR2 is YYDKDF (reference sequence). The trim removed 2 bases at V and 3 bases at J, leaving 16 bases unmatched. This CDR3 is 19 amino acids long. CDR3 in amino acids: CATSRYGPTQGAGTDTQYF. The CDR3 nucleotides are TGTGCCACCAGCAGATATGGCCCAACCCAGGGGGCAGGAACAGATACGCAGTATTTT.

This clone was counted a few times. The chain joins TRBV30 to TRBJ2-7; 7 bases are shared with TRBD2. The CDR3 has 14 amino acids. Trimming at V came to 2 bases and at J to 2 bases, leaving 6 bases not matched to a gene. CDR1 and CDR2 (germline): GTSNPN, SVGIG (reference sequence). CDR3 DNA: TGTGCCTGGAGTAGGGACTACCCAGCCTACGAGCAGTACTTC. It codes for CAWSRDYPAYEQYF. The variable domain in full, with the rest retrieved from reference TRBV30 and TRBJ2-7, is SQTIHQWPATLVQPVGSPLSLECTVEGTSNPNLYWYRQAAGRGLQLLFYSVGIGQISSEVPQNLSASRPQDRQFILSSKKLLLSDSGFYLCAWSRDYPAYEQYFGPGTRLTVT.

V usage is TRBV10-3 and J usage is TRBJ2-3; 11 positions match TRBD2. The CDR3 loop spans 14 amino acids. V trimming: 7 bases; J trimming: 1 base; junction bases outside the gene matches: 1. Germline assignment: CDR1 ENHRY and CDR2 SYGVKD. The CDR3 region is CAITGLAGTDTQYF. In DNA form, the CDR3 reads TGTGCCATCACGGGACTAGCGGGCACAGATACGCAGTATTTT.

The chain carries TRBV6-5 and TRBJ1-2; 9 bases align to TRBD1. This CDR3 is built from 14 residues. V was clipped by 6 bases and J by 8 bases; unmatched bases: 10. Germline lookup yields CDR1 MNHEY and CDR2 SVGAGI. CDR3 residues: CASRTQGAHGGYTF. CDR3 DNA: TGTGCCAGCAGAACACAGGGGGCTCATGGGGGCTACACCTTC.

V and J are TRBV7-9 and TRBJ1-5; D unresolved. The germline V and J ends were trimmed by 2 bases and 4 bases, with 6 bases remaining between them. This CDR3 comprises 13 residues. Germline CDR1 is SEHNR and CDR2 is FQNEAQ (reference sequence). The CDR3 sequence: CASSLTENQPQHF. The CDR3 bases are TGTGCCAGCAGCTTAACGGAGAATCAGCCCCAGCATTTT.

V is TRBV5-1 and J is TRBJ2-5; tentatively, D is TRBD1 (6 bases). The V end was cut by 1 base, the J end by 3 bases, with 10 bases between. Germline CDR1 SGHRS, CDR2 YFSETQ. The CDR3 is 14 amino acids. The CDR3 sequence: CASSLSQGKETQYF. The CDR3 DNA reads TGCGCCAGCAGCTTGTCCCAGGGGAAAGAGACCCAGTACTTC.

The rearrangement links TRBV7-2 to TRBJ2-7; TRBD2 agrees at 11 bases. V trimming: 3 bases; J trimming: 7 bases; junction bases outside the gene matches: 2. Germline V CDR1 and CDR2: SGHTA, FQGNSA. CDR3 length: 13 amino acids. Here the CDR3 reads CASSFGTSGEQYF. DNA of the CDR3: TGTGCCAGCAGCTTCGGGACTAGCGGTGAGCAGTACTTC.

This clone occurred a few times. This chain uses TRBV6-1 with TRBJ2-7; a weak D match, TRBD1 (5 bases). The CDR3 totals 12 residues. The germline V gene encodes CDR1 MNHNS and CDR2 SASEGT. Between the trimmed V and J ends, which lost 7 bases and 0 bases, there was a span of 7 bases. CDR3 DNA sequence: TGTGCCAGCAAAGGGGACTCCTACGAGCAGTACTTC. Translation: CASKGDSYEQYF.

V gene TRBV27 combines with J gene TRBJ1-5; no reliable D call. The V end lost 6 bases, the J end lost 0 bases, and 15 bases lay between the germline ends. This CDR3 has 16 residues. Germline V CDR1 and CDR2: MNHEY, SMNVEV (reference sequence). CDR3 protein: CASSGRFPHSNQPQHF. The CDR3 DNA reads TGTGCCAGCAGCGGCAGGTTCCCTCATAGCAATCAGCCCCAGCATTTT.

The genes are TRBV4-1 and TRBJ2-1; possible D gene TRBD2, 5 bases. Germline-derived CDR1 and CDR2 are MGHRA and YSYEKL. V was pared by 0 bases and J by 6 bases, with 18 bases between. The CDR3 is made up of 17 amino acids. For the CDR3, the DNA is TGCGCCAGCAGCCAAGATATGGGGAGTAGGGCTAGCAATGAGCAGTTCTTC. Its translation is CASSQDMGSRASNEQFF.

The chain is built from TRBV28 and TRBJ2-5; 8 bases line up with TRBD1. The CDR3 is 17 amino acids. Germline lookup yields CDR1 MDHEN and CDR2 SYDVKM. The junction had 19 bases not matched to a gene; V was cut back by 2 bases and J by 11 bases. CDR3 in amino acids: CASSLPRTGNTLRGQYF. The CDR3 nucleotides read TGTGCCAGCAGTTTACCCCGGACAGGGAACACCCTACGAGGGCAGTACTTC.

This clone was counted once. The V call is TRBV15, the J call TRBJ1-1; possible D gene TRBD1, 5 bases. The CDR3 consists of 17 residues. Trimming took off 3 bases at V and 0 bases at J, with 17 bases between the two ends. The germline V gene has CDR1 LNHNV and CDR2 YYDKDF (reference sequence). Here the CDR3 reads CATSSVDRYIMNTEAFF. The CDR3 DNA is TGTGCCACCAGCAGTGTCGACAGATATATTATGAACACTGAAGCTTTCTTT.